The T cell receptor beta chain described here comes from a study of a mutant IDH1 vaccine in newly diagnosed glioma. At the level of the study: Before enrollment, patients got radiotherapy alone, temozolomide alone, or mostly the combination.

The V end was cut by 7 bases, the J end by 5 bases, with 13 bases between. The CDR3 consists of 12 residues. Germline CDR1 is SGHDT and CDR2 is YYEEEE. The method was immunoSEQ multiplex PCR; TCRdb's version includes in-frame clones alone and lacks a portion of them. The top ten hold 5% to 5.5% of the sample, which has about 88,000 clones, roughly 82% seen once. Time point described: baseline, week 1 (first vaccination visit). Treatment indicated: pre-vaccination baseline after standard-of-care therapy. Donors' newly diagnosed IDH1-mutant WHO grade 3 or 4 astrocytomas lacked nuclear ATRX. The source material was PBMCs, sampled from a glioma patient treated with radiotherapy, temozolomide or both. The chain has TRBV5-6 and TRBJ2-7; D perhaps matches TRBD1 (5 bases). This TCR was sampled from a man in his forties or fifties with glioma. Some clones in this sample may be carry-over from other donors' samples. The CDR3 loop reads CASALGVNEQYF. The CDR3 DNA reads as TGTGCCAGCGCCTTAGGGGTAAACGAGCAGTACTTC.